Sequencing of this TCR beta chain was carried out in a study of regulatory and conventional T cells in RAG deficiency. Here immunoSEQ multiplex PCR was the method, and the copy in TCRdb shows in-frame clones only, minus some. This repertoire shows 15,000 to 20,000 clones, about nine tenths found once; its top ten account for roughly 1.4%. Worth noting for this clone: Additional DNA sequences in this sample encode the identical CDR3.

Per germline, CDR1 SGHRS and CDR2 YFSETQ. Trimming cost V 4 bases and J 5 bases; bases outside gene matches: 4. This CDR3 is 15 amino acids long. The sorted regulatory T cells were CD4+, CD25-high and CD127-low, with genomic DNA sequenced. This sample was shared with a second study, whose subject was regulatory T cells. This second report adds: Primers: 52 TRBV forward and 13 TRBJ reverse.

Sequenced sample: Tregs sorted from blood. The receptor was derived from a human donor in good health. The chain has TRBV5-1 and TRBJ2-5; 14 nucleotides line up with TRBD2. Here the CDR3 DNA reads TGCGCCAGCAGCAGGACTAGCGGGGGGCCGGAGACCCAGTACTTC. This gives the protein CASSRTSGGPETQYF.